This entry describes one T cell receptor beta chain. Its antigen remains unknown. The data belong to a study of siplizumab effects on memory and regulatory T cells. The study, taken as a whole, reports: Suppression by proliferating Tregs derived from siplizumab cultures was not verified. Siplizumab produced a significant drop in alloreactive sequences attributable to unstimulated CD4+ memory cells. Mappable alloreactive CD4+ clones were on average about 62% Treg-derived with siplizumab, about 29% in controls.

Germline CDR1 is MGHDK and CDR2 is SYGVNS. The CDR3 is 12 amino acids. The J segment lost 5 bases and the V segment lost 10 bases, leaving 4 bases of the junction unmatched. Per-sample assaying covered 85,000 to 100,000 TCR templates. Data came from immunoSEQ multiplex PCR; TCRdb stores just in-frame clones and leaves some out. The table includes about 100,000 clones, more than 85% detected once. Sequencing input: CD4+ T cells sorted from blood. This clonotype was obtained from a human donor in good health. The chain combines TRBV25-1 with TRBJ2-1, with 8 bases aligning to TRBD2. CDR3 DNA sequence: TGTGCCACCCAAGCGGGGGACAATGAGCAGTTCTTC. This sequence encodes CATQAGDNEQFF.